This passage covers 24 T cell receptor beta chains from one sample sequenced in a study of HIV-infected children after antiretroviral therapy interruption. Indicated treatment: PENTA 11 planned treatment interruption arm or continuous ART arm. The TCR library was built from RNA with a 3' RACE protocol and unique molecular identifiers. MiXCR was run by TCRdb on the 3' RACE reads, yielding one entry per CDR3 protein. The sample has about 14,000 distinct CDR3 sequences; under 4% are singletons. The source material was CD45RO+ CD8+ T cells from PBMCs, pooled from several time points, sampled from a donor given antiretroviral therapy, either interrupted or continuous. Subset noted: memory CD8+ CD45RO+ CD45RA- T cells. Every receptor here comes from a pool of human donors with HIV.

Only a few counts were recorded for this clonotype. The chain recombines TRBV20-1 with TRBJ2-7; TRBD1 might be the D (6 bases). CDR3 length: 14 amino acids. Between the trimmed V and J ends, which lost 0 bases and 3 bases, there was a span of 12 bases. CDR1 and CDR2 (germline): DFQATT, SNEGSKA (reference sequence). The CDR3 loop reads CSARDLDSFYEQYF. The CDR3, as DNA: TGCAGTGCTAGAGACCTGGACAGCTTCTACGAGCAGTACTTC.

In this sample, this clonotype turned up many times. This rearrangement joins TRBV11-2 to TRBJ2-7, with D possibly matching TRBD2 (6 bases). V was clipped by 5 bases and J by 0 bases, with 14 bases between them. The CDR3 is 15 residues long. The germline gives CDR1 SGHAT, CDR2 FQNNGV. The CDR3 DNA is TGTGCCAGCAGCCCGGGACTCACGATCTCCTACGAGCAGTACTTC. It codes for CASSPGLTISYEQYF.

In this sample, this clonotype turned up a few times. The chain uses TRBV24-1 and TRBJ2-1, with D uncertain. The length of the CDR3 is 16 residues. Germline loops: CDR1 KGHDR, CDR2 SFDVKD. Trimming shortened V by 1 base and J by 5 bases, and 14 bases separated the two germline ends. The CDR3 protein is CATSDFKADWNNEQFF. In nucleotides, the CDR3 is TGTGCCACCAGTGATTTTAAGGCAGACTGGAACAATGAGCAGTTCTTC.

This clonotype came up many times. The chain recombines TRBV12-3 or TRBV12-4 with TRBJ1-1, with D possibly matching TRBD1 (6 bases). V lost 5 bases and J lost 8, with 12 bases in between. The CDR3 has 12 amino acids. CDR3 sequence reads: CASSIQGEEAFF. In nucleotides, the CDR3 is TGTGCCAGCAGTATACAGGGAGAGGAAGCTTTCTTT.

This clonotype was counted many times. The chain has TRBV30 and TRBJ1-3; D gene uncertain. Germline CDR1 and CDR2: GTSNPN and SVGIG (reference sequence). This CDR3 has 15 amino acids. V gave up 3 bases and J gave up 0 bases, with 12 bases separating them. CDR3 loop: CAWSPGGGSGNTIYF. The CDR3 DNA is TGTGCCTGGAGCCCAGGAGGTGGCTCTGGAAACACCATATATTTT.

At least ten counts were recorded for this clonotype. The rearrangement uses TRBV28 and TRBJ2-5; D may be TRBD2 (6 bases). Germline CDR1 MDHEN, CDR2 SYDVKM. This CDR3 is 13 amino acids long. The V end was cut by 3 bases, the J end by 5 bases, with 10 bases between. CDR3 sequence: CASSLGGGETQYF. DNA of the CDR3: TGTGCCAGCAGTTTGGGGGGAGGTGAGACCCAGTACTTC.

In this sample, this clonotype turned up many times. The V call is TRBV7-9, the J call TRBJ2-1; D ambiguous. The CDR3 is made up of 13 amino acids. V was pared by 3 bases and J by 8 bases, with 11 bases between. Germline V lookup: CDR1 SEHNR, CDR2 FQNEAQ (reference sequence). The CDR3 sequence: CASSFLSGDEQFF. The DNA of the CDR3 is TGTGCCAGCAGCTTCCTGAGTGGGGATGAGCAGTTCTTC.

This clonotype qualifies as medium-sized. The chain has TRBV29-1 and TRBJ1-5; weak D call: TRBD1 (6 bases). V was shortened by 5 bases and J by 0 bases, with 11 bases between the two germline ends. Germline lookup yields CDR1 SQVTM and CDR2 ANQGSEA. The CDR3 is 14 residues long. The CDR3 nucleotides are TGCAGCGTTAGTGAAGGGGGTAGCAATCAGCCCCAGCATTTT. Translation gives CSVSEGGSNQPQHF.

This clonotype was seen ten or more times. The CDR3, as DNA: TGCAGCGGGGGACAGGGGTTTGGGATCGCAGATACGCAGTATTTT. Its translation: CSGGQGFGIADTQYF. V and J are TRBV29-1 and TRBJ2-3, with 10 bases fitting TRBD1. The CDR3 extends over 15 amino acids. Germline V gene lookup returns CDR1 SQVTM and CDR2 ANQGSEA. Unmatched junction bases numbered 11, after V lost 7 bases and J lost 4 bases.

Relative to its sample, this clonotype is medium-sized. The J gene is TRBJ2-3, the V gene TRBV6-2 or TRBV6-3; 8 bases are a match to TRBD1. The germline CDR1 and CDR2 sequences are MNHEY and SVGEGT. The CDR3 length is 15 residues. The V and J ends lost 6 bases and 4 bases, in that order; junction bases with no gene match: 9. The CDR3 DNA reads TGTGCCAGCAGCCCCCAGGGGGCCGGCGCAGATACGCAGTATTTT. It yields the protein CASSPQGAGADTQYF.

This clonotype was seen repeatedly, ten times or more. The rearrangement links TRBV20-1 to TRBJ1-2; D remains unclear. Germline CDR1 reads DFQATT; CDR2 reads SNEGSKA (reference sequence). The length of the CDR3 is 13 residues. Deletions cut 0 bases from V and 2 bases from J, with 7 bases between. The CDR3 DNA reads TGCAGTGCTAGAGATCAGAAGAACTATGGCTACACCTTC. Protein product: CSARDQKNYGYTF.

This clonotype was seen repeatedly, ten times or more. The chain has TRBV14 and TRBJ2-3; 8 positions agree with TRBD2. The germline V gene has CDR1 SGHDN and CDR2 FVKESK. There are 16 residues in the CDR3. With V trimmed by 2 bases and J by 2 bases, 6 bases remained unmatched. CDR3 residues: CASSQRIAGITDTQYF. The CDR3 DNA sequence: TGTGCCAGCAGCCAACGAATAGCGGGGATCACAGATACGCAGTATTTT.

This clonotype was detected many times. The chain joins TRBV20-1 to TRBJ2-1; weak D call: TRBD2 (6 bases). V was shortened by 0 bases and J by 10 bases, with 13 bases between the two germline ends. CDR1 and CDR2 from the germline V gene are DFQATT and SNEGSKA (reference sequence). The length of the CDR3 is 13 residues. The CDR3 coding sequence is TGCAGTGCTAGAGATTCTTCAGGGAGGGAGCAGTTCTTC. This encodes CSARDSSGREQFF.

This clonotype was counted many times. The genes are TRBV6-5 and TRBJ2-4; D unclear. The CDR3 consists of 12 residues. The germline V gene encodes CDR1 MNHEY and CDR2 SVGAGI. V was pared by 4 bases and J by 6 bases, with 7 bases between. The CDR3 spells CASSSLGNIQYF. CDR3 DNA: TGTGCCAGCAGTTCCCTCGGAAACATTCAGTACTTC.

This clonotype was picked up many times. The chain uses TRBV11-2 and TRBJ1-1; 7 bases match TRBD1. Trimming removed 5 bases from V and 8 bases from J; junction bases left unmatched: 8. Per the germline V gene, CDR1 is SGHAT and CDR2 is FQNNGV. The CDR3 has 13 amino acids. The CDR3 here is CASSDGTASEAFF. The CDR3 DNA sequence: TGTGCCAGCAGCGACGGGACAGCCTCAGAAGCTTTCTTT.

By frequency in the sample, this clonotype is medium-sized. V gene TRBV7-8 combines with J gene TRBJ2-7; possibly TRBD1 for D (5 bases). CDR1 and CDR2 from the germline V gene are SGHVS and FQNEAQ. This CDR3 contains 18 residues. V was trimmed by 5 bases and J by 3 bases, leaving 26 bases between them. The CDR3 DNA sequence: TGTGCCAGCAGCCGAAACCCGAAAATTACTGACAGCTACTACGAGCAGTACTTC. Amino acid sequence: CASSRNPKITDSYYEQYF.

Many counts were recorded for this clonotype. The chain has TRBV7-3 and TRBJ2-2; D remains ambiguous. V dropped 1 base and J dropped 3 bases, with 18 bases sitting between them. The germline CDR1 and CDR2 sequences are SGHTA and FQGTGA. This CDR3 contains 18 residues. In nucleotides, the CDR3 is TGTGCCAGCAGCTTAAGTCTGAGAATATTAGGCGACACCGGGGAGCTGTTTTTT. Translation gives CASSLSLRILGDTGELFF.

This clonotype has ten or more counts. This chain connects TRBV7-9 to TRBJ2-5, with D perhaps TRBD2 (6 bases). The CDR3 loop spans 14 amino acids. In germline, CDR1 is SEHNR, CDR2 FQNEAQ (reference sequence). The V end was cut by 5 bases, the J end by 5 bases, with 15 bases between. CDR3 region: CASSPLAGMETQYF. The DNA for the CDR3 is TGTGCCAGCAGCCCCCTGGCGGGGATGGAGACCCAGTACTTC.

This clonotype occurred many times. The gene calls are TRBV20-1 and TRBJ1-1; D is ambiguous. CDR1 and CDR2 from the germline V gene are DFQATT and SNEGSKA (reference sequence). V lost 6 bases to trimming and J lost 6 bases, with 26 bases between them. The CDR3 extends over 16 amino acids. CDR3 DNA: TGCAGTGCGGCCTCGAACCCCAGAATCCGGAGGGCTGAAGCTTTCTTT. It yields the protein CSAASNPRIRRAEAFF.

This clonotype has ten or more counts. V and J are TRBV5-6 and TRBJ1-6; 8 bases align to TRBD1. This CDR3 has 17 amino acids. Germline CDR1 is SGHDT and CDR2 is YYEEEE. J gave up 6 bases and V 3 bases, and 11 bases lay outside the gene matches. Here the CDR3 DNA reads TGTGCCAGCAGCTACGAGGCCGTGACAGGGGTTAATTCACCCCTCCACTTT. This encodes CASSYEAVTGVNSPLHF.

In this sample, this clonotype turned up many times. This rearrangement joins TRBV25-1 to TRBJ1-5; D possibly corresponds to TRBD1 (5 bases). The ends were cut back, 4 bases at V and 3 bases at J, with 10 bases in the middle. Germline CDR1 and CDR2: MGHDK and SYGVNS. The CDR3 runs 14 residues. As DNA, the CDR3 is TGTGCCAGCAGTGGTAACAGGACCAATCAGCCCCAGCATTTT. It translates to CASSGNRTNQPQHF.

Note on this clonotype: This may come from a read error, since a much larger clone is one base off. The chain is built from TRBV29-1 and TRBJ1-1; D is undetermined. Germline V gene lookup returns CDR1 SQVTM and CDR2 ANQGSEA. The CDR3 totals 12 residues. V lost 0 bases to trimming and J lost 8 bases, with 10 bases between them. In DNA, the CDR3 is TGCAGCGTTGAAGACCACCCCGTGGAAGCTTTCTTT. Amino acids: CSVEDHPVEAFF.

This clonotype was seen repeatedly, ten times or more. The J gene is TRBJ2-2, the V gene TRBV11-1; 9 bases are shared with TRBD2. The CDR3 is 19 amino acids. The ends lost 5 bases at V and 5 bases at J; junction bases unmatched: 18. Germline assignment: CDR1 SGHAT and CDR2 FQDESV (reference sequence). The CDR3 here is CASSPMVPRLAVATGELFF. The CDR3 DNA is TGTGCCAGCAGCCCGATGGTGCCCCGACTAGCGGTGGCTACCGGGGAGCTGTTTTTT. Combining the CDR3 with reference TRBV11-1 and TRBJ2-2 gives the whole variable domain EAEVAQSPRYKITEKSQAVAFWCDPISGHATLYWYRQILGQGPELLVQFQDESVVDDSQLPKDRFSAERLKGVDSTLKIQPAELGDSAMYLCASSPMVPRLAVATGELFFGEGSRLTVL.

This clonotype was counted many times. V gene TRBV20-1 combines with J gene TRBJ2-2; TRBD1 is a possible D gene (5 bases). This CDR3 spans 16 amino acids. The germline CDR1 and CDR2 sequences are DFQATT and SNEGSKA (reference sequence). Trimming left V 0 bases short and J 6 bases short, with 17 bases between. This chain's CDR3 is CSARENPGIASGELFF. DNA of the CDR3: TGCAGTGCTAGAGAAAACCCAGGGATAGCATCCGGGGAGCTGTTTTTT.